This T cell receptor (beta chain) was sequenced in a study of T cells in localized non-small cell lung cancer. Germline CDR1 and CDR2: MNHGY and SAAAGT. Trimming stripped 2 bases from V and 0 bases from J, with 17 bases between. The CDR3 loop spans 18 amino acids. Findings and caveats of the study: Heterogeneity remains possible, as sequencing covered one tumor region only.

In regard to this clone: Its antigen is currently unknown.

Some clones are missing from TCRdb's copy, which holds only in-frame ones; the method was immunoSEQ multiplex PCR. In the table there are roughly 1,900 clones, 25% to 35% of which are singletons. This TCR came from a woman aged 35 to 70 with stage II lung adenocarcinoma. The sample in question was normal lung tissue next to the tumor, obtained before any cancer treatment. The rearrangement joins TRBV6-8 to TRBJ2-4; D is perhaps TRBD1 (6 bases). CDR3 coding DNA: TGTGCCAGCAGTTACGAAAATGGACAGACCCTAGCCAAAAACATTCAGTACTTC. Encoded protein: CASSYENGQTLAKNIQYF.